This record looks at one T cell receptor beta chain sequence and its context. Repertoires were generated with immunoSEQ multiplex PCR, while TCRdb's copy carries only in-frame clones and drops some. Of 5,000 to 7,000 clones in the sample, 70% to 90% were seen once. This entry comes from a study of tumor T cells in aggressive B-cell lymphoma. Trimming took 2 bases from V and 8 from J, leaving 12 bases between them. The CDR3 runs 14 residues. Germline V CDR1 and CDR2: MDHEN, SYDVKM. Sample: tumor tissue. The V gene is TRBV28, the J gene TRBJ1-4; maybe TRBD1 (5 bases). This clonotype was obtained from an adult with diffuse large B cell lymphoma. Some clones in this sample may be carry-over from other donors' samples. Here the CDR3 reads CASSLPGGGEKLFF. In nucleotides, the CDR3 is TGTGCCAGCAGTTTACCGGGGGGGGGAGAAAAACTGTTTTTT.